This T cell receptor (beta chain) was retrieved from a study of T-cell reconstitution after alpha-beta-depleted transplantation in children. The length of the CDR3 is 14 residues. V gave up 6 bases and J gave up 6 bases; unmatched junction bases: 7. Germline CDR1 is MDHEN and CDR2 is SYDVKM. Preparation of the TCRbeta library used unique molecular identifiers. Using its own MiXCR run on the PCR reads, TCRdb lists one record per CDR3 protein. The sample comprises around 490,000 distinct CDR3 sequences, roughly an eighth of which are singletons, and around 15% rests with the top ten. The V gene is TRBV28, the J gene TRBJ1-1; 10 nucleotides agree with TRBD1. This TCR was sampled from a female patient under 10 years old who had a stem cell transplant for aplastic anemia, so the T cells may come from the graft donor. Sequences were derived from PBMCs, mostly from graft donor cells, sampled 180 days after TCRalphabeta/CD19-depleted stem cell transplant. Here the CDR3 reads CASRLDRGGAEAFF. For the CDR3, the DNA is TGTGCCAGCAGATTGGACAGGGGGGGCGCTGAAGCTTTCTTT.